The next 9 T cell receptor beta chains were all read from a single sample in a study of T cells in Graves' hyperthyroidism and ophthalmopathy. Amplified TCR beta CDR3 regions came from RNA transcripts. The TCR CDR3 first-round RT-PCR relied on the HTBI primer set. Each CDR3 protein is one row after TCRdb ran MiXCR on the multiplex PCR reads. This table has 390,000 or so distinct CDR3 sequences, about 14% appearing once. Sequencing input: blood. The receptor source for this set is a man between 18 and 35 years old with Graves' ophthalmopathy.

This clonotype is a singleton in its sample. This may stem from a read error, because a much larger clone lies one nucleotide away. The chain is built from TRBV7-2 and TRBJ2-4; weak D call: TRBD1 (5 bases). Trimming removed 5 bases from V and 0 bases from J, with 26 bases in between. Germline V gene sequence: CDR1 SGHTA, CDR2 FQGNSA. CDR3 length equals 20 residues. As DNA, the CDR3 is TGTGCCAGCAGCCCGTTTGGGGCGCCCGGAGAGGTTGCAGCCAAAAACATTCAGTACTTC. Encoded protein: CASSPFGAPGEVAAKNIQYF.

The chain combines TRBV11-3 with TRBJ2-5; D is possibly TRBD1 or TRBD2 (5 bases each). V was pared by 4 bases and J by 0 bases, with 6 bases between. The CDR3 has 13 residues. Per the germline V gene, CDR1 is SGHNT and CDR2 is YENEEA. CDR3 DNA: TGTGCCAGCAGCTGGGGGTACCAAGAGACCCAGTACTTC. It is translated as CASSWGYQETQYF. Complete variable domain (other parts from reference TRBV11-3 and TRBJ2-5): EAGVVQSPRYKIIEKKQPVAFWCNPISGHNTLYWYLQNLGQGPELLIRYENEEAVDDSQLPKDRFSAERLKGVDSTLKIQPAELGDSAVYLCASSWGYQETQYFGPGTRLLVL.

The sample holds a few counts of this clonotype. Being one base from a much bigger clone, this may be a read error. This sequence joins TRBV7-2 and TRBJ2-1; 12 nucleotides align to TRBD2. This CDR3 is 18 amino acids long. CDR1 and CDR2 from the germline V gene are SGHTA and FQGNSA. CDR3 bases: TGTGCCAGCAGCCGCACCCTCCGACTAGCGGGAGTCCGGAATGAGCAGTCCTTC. Residues: CASSRTLRLAGVRNEQSF.

This clonotype ranks as medium-sized. The chain joins TRBV20-1 to TRBJ2-7; TRBD1 matches 7 bases. The CDR3 sequence is 14 residues long. J was trimmed by 2 bases and V by 1 base; bases with no gene match: 5. From germline, CDR1 is DFQATT and CDR2 SNEGSKA (reference sequence). The CDR3 region is CSARGGQRTYEQYF. The CDR3 DNA reads as TGCAGTGCTAGAGGGGGACAGCGGACCTACGAGCAGTACTTC.

The chain's CDR3 is CSATLAGGFFEQFF. The CDR3 region has the DNA TGCAGTGCTACTCTAGCGGGAGGCTTTTTTGAGCAGTTCTTC. The chain is built from TRBV20-1 and TRBJ2-1, with 11 bases aligning to TRBD2. This CDR3 has 14 residues. Germline trimming cut 4 bases from V and 9 bases from J; bases unmatched to any gene: 8. In germline, CDR1 is DFQATT, CDR2 SNEGSKA (reference sequence).

The table lists this clonotype with many counts. The rearrangement links TRBV6-1 to TRBJ1-6; 7 bases map to TRBD1. The CDR3 has 15 amino acids. With V trimmed by 4 bases and J by 6 bases, 6 bases remained unmatched. Germline V lookup: CDR1 MNHNS, CDR2 SASEGT. The CDR3 spells CASSAGTAGNSPLHF. CDR3 in DNA: TGTGCCAGCAGTGCCGGGACAGCGGGTAATTCACCCCTCCACTTT.

This clonotype was recorded at least ten times. The chain links TRBV2 to TRBJ1-2, with no clear D. V was trimmed by 4 bases and J by 8 bases, leaving 17 bases between them. The CDR3 is 14 amino acids. CDR1 and CDR2 (germline): SNHLY, FYNNEI. CDR3 bases: TGTGCCAGCAGTGTTAGACGGCGAGGCTACGGCTACACCTTC. It encodes CASSVRRRGYGYTF.

This clonotype was found many times. The V and J genes are TRBV6-1 and TRBJ2-7, with 8 bases matching TRBD1. This CDR3 has 16 amino acids. Germline V CDR1 and CDR2: MNHNS, SASEGT. Germline trimming cut 1 base from V and 3 bases from J; bases unmatched to any gene: 8. The CDR3 reads CASSEGAGTGYYEQYF. The CDR3 bases are TGTGCCAGCAGTGAAGGAGCCGGGACAGGATACTACGAGCAGTACTTC.

Comment on this clonotype: A read error may be the cause here, since a much bigger clone is one base away. This chain joins TRBV5-1 and TRBJ1-2; D might be TRBD1 (5 bases). Germline CDR1 SGHRS, CDR2 YFSETQ. CDR3 length: 14 residues. The CDR3 DNA reads TGCGCCAACAGCTTCGACCAGGGCAGAGACGGCTACACCTTC. Protein product: CANSFDQGRDGYTF.